This T cell receptor beta chain was sequenced for a study of cytomegalovirus exposure and HLA in healthy donors. Study findings and constraints: Researchers had no immune exposure information except CMV serostatus available. Excluded were some V segments that proved indistinguishable, including TRBV6-2 and TRBV6-3.

The CDR3 is made up of 15 amino acids. V shed 4 bases, J shed 4 bases, and the junction held 4 bases outside the gene matches. Looked up from germline, CDR1 is PRHDT and CDR2 is FYEKMQ (reference sequence). Concerning this clone itself: Its specificity is unknown.

PCR primers comprised 60 Vbeta and 13 Jbeta primers. Repertoires were generated with immunoSEQ multiplex PCR, while TCRdb's copy carries only in-frame clones and drops some. The repertoire includes approximately 140,000 clones, 75% to 85% of them detected once, and roughly 3% sits in the top ten. The clonotype comes from a man aged 45-60 years in good health and CMV-seronegative. Sample: PBMCs. The rearrangement joins TRBV13 to TRBJ2-1; 10 positions match TRBD1. CDR3: CASSSGGQGYNEQFF. For the CDR3, the DNA is TGTGCCAGCAGCTCCGGGGGACAGGGGTACAATGAGCAGTTCTTC.